The entry below describes one T cell receptor (beta chain). This clonotype was seen repeatedly, ten times or more. Which antigen it targets is not known. Qualities for individual bases were not recorded, and no much larger clone is one base off. From the germline V gene, CDR1 is SGHTA and CDR2 is FQGNSA. The V end loses 0 bases and the J end loses 2 bases, and a stretch of 7 bases separates them. The CDR3 measures 14 amino acids from cysteine to phenylalanine. Here the CDR3 DNA is all that survives: 42 bases in frame from base 1. cDNA was synthesized by template-switch 5'RACE using a primer with a 10-nucleotide random unique molecular identifier that tagged each TCR transcript. Each sequencing run produced over 160 million TCR-beta sequences covering 15-18 subjects. The RNeasy kit was used to extract total RNA. Using the KAPA Real-time Library Amplification kit, TCR-beta VDJ regions were amplified with primers for the TCR constant region and the 5'RACE anchor. A first PCR added sample indexes and Illumina adaptors, after which a second PCR increased the library yield. After Ampure bead purification, the TCR product of roughly 650 bp was size-selected on a 2% E-gel SizeSelection system. Before pooling, library quality was assessed on a Bioanalyzer, concentration was determined with Qubit, and library quantification was performed with the Kapa Library Quantification kit. Paired-end 2 x 150 bp sequencing of the libraries was performed on an Illumina HiSeq 2500. To increase sequence diversity, roughly 24-31% phiX was spiked into each library pool. In the paper's pipeline: The UMI-based MiGEC pipeline processed quality-filtered reads and removed over 75% of raw TCR sequences during error correction. VDJ genes were aligned to IMGT germline references, and clonotypes were defined by unique CDR3 amino acid sequence plus V-J genes. VDJtools evaluated clonal expansion, Shannon diversity and CDR3 relatedness (CalcPairwiseDistances, ClusterSamples); CLCbio workbench built phylogenetic trees. Expanded clones were defined as having at least 8 unique UMIs, based on coefficient-of-variation modelling across technical triplicates. TCRdb reprocessed the public reads (quality trimming at Q25 with fastp, clone calling with MiXCR) and kept in-frame beta chains. Duplicate CDR3 protein sequences are folded into a single record with the most common DNA and genes. The V and J calls reflect TCRdb's pipeline rather than the authors' work. The sample profile shows fewer than 40,000 distinct CDR3 sequences; roughly 4.8% of them were found once. The leading ten clones occupy roughly 10% of the sample.

Healthy controls were blood bank volunteers in Maryland, USA. TCR libraries for sorted subsets were made from approximately 960,000 sorted CD4+ or CD8+ T cells. Peripheral blood was subjected to Ficoll-Hypaque density gradient centrifugation to isolate PBMCs, which were then cryopreserved in liquid nitrogen. Paired sorted CD4+ and CD8+ subsets came from healthy controls, HAM/TSP patients and MS patients. The data were obtained in a study of neurological immune-mediated disorders (dated 2019 in TCRdb). At the level of the whole study: Using UMI-based sequencing, the study compared peripheral blood TCR-beta repertoires from patients with HTLV-I-associated myelopathy (HAM/TSP), patients with multiple sclerosis, and healthy controls. Alongside PBMC samples, the set of about 100 TCR-beta libraries contained longitudinal samples, technical triplicates, and paired CD4+ and CD8+ T-cell subsets that had been sorted. The cohort was made up of approximately 71 subjects, consisting of about 14 HAM/TSP patients, around 35 multiple sclerosis patients and around 20 healthy controls.

Overall results and qualifications from the work: Expanded clones from different subjects shared no identical CDR3 amino acid sequences, which suggests that TCR-beta repertoires were private in all groups. TCR clonal expansion was highest in HAM/TSP patients and lowest in MS patients, with MS patients falling below even healthy controls.

Sample: CD4+ T cells from blood. The V and J segments used are TRBV7-2 and TRBJ1-1; the D gene is perhaps TRBD1, from 6 matching bases. This receptor was taken from a man between 18 and 29 years old in good health. Read as DNA, the sequence is TGTGCCAGCAGCTTAGCGGGGGCTAACACTGAAGCTTTCTTT. It codes for CASSLAGANTEAFF.